Shown below are 11 T cell receptor beta chains from a single sample sequenced in a study of blood T cell repertoires in COVID-19. Assay used: immunoSEQ multiplex PCR; TCRdb lists only in-frame clones, some missing. The table records 150,000 to 160,000 clones, about 88% of them present only once. The specimen was peripheral blood. The receptor set was obtained from a woman in her seventies with acute or convalescent COVID-19.

V is TRBV7-6 and J is TRBJ2-3; 10 bases fit TRBD2. The CDR3 length is 19 residues. With V trimmed by 5 bases and J by 4 bases, 18 bases remained unmatched. The V gene's germline CDR1 is SGHVS and CDR2 FNYEAQ. The CDR3 region is CASSPLFKRGGTVPDTQYF. DNA of the CDR3: TGTGCCAGCAGCCCCCTCTTTAAGCGGGGGGGGACCGTCCCAGATACGCAGTATTTT.

About this clone itself: This same CDR3 is encoded by further DNA sequences in the sample. The V and J genes are TRBV2 and TRBJ1-1; D ambiguous. With 2 bases removed from V and 3 bases from J, the gap between germline ends came to 7 bases. The CDR3 spans 13 residues. Germline V gene lookup returns CDR1 SNHLY and CDR2 FYNNEI. The CDR3 DNA is TGTGCCAGCAGTGAACGGGGTTACACTGAAGCTTTCTTT. Its translation is CASSERGYTEAFF.

The chain employs TRBV4-2 and TRBJ2-5; possible D gene TRBD2, 5 bases. The CDR3 is made up of 19 amino acids. CDR1 and CDR2 (germline): LGHNA, YNFKEQ. Trimming took off 0 bases at V and 0 bases at J, with 20 bases between the two ends. CDR3: CASSQDPYSVGRNQETQYF. The CDR3 nucleotides read TGTGCCAGCAGCCAAGATCCCTATAGCGTGGGAAGAAACCAAGAGACCCAGTACTTC.

The chain recombines TRBV9 with TRBJ2-1; no clear D gene. V was pared by 1 base and J by 2 bases, with 10 bases between. The CDR3 covers 15 residues. The germline V gene encodes CDR1 SGDLS and CDR2 YYNGEE. Written as DNA, the CDR3 is TGTGCCAGCAGCGTAAGTGCGTACGCCTACAATGAGCAGTTCTTC. Residues: CASSVSAYAYNEQFF.

The rearrangement joins TRBV28 to TRBJ1-5; D might be TRBD1 (6 bases). Germline CDR1 reads MDHEN; CDR2 reads SYDVKM. This CDR3 comprises 17 residues. Trimming shortened V by 1 base and J by 2 bases, and 15 bases separated the two germline ends. CDR3 amino acids: CASSLLSGALGNQPQHF. For the CDR3, the DNA is TGTGCCAGCAGTTTATTATCAGGGGCACTTGGCAATCAGCCCCAGCATTTT.

This chain uses TRBV7-2 with TRBJ2-1; no clear D gene. The V end was cut by 2 bases, the J end by 6 bases, with 11 bases between. Germline CDR1 reads SGHTA; CDR2 reads FQGNSA. The CDR3 is 14 residues long. The DNA for the CDR3 is TGTGCCAGCAGCTTATATGCGGTCTTCAATGAGCAGTTCTTC. Translating it yields CASSLYAVFNEQFF.

The chain links TRBV5-1 to TRBJ2-3, with 11 bases aligning to TRBD1. CDR3 length equals 15 residues. Germline CDR1 is SGHRS and CDR2 is YFSETQ. After removal of 6 bases from V and 6 bases from J, the junction contained 9 bases not matched to a gene. CDR3 in DNA: TGCGCCAGCAAAGGACAGGGGGCGTCTGTTGATACGCAGTATTTT. Translating it yields CASKGQGASVDTQYF.

This rearrangement joins TRBV19 to TRBJ2-5, with 7 nucleotides matching TRBD2. Trimming cost V 2 bases and J 4 bases; bases outside gene matches: 13. CDR3 length: 17 amino acids. Germline V lookup: CDR1 LNHDA, CDR2 SQIVND (reference sequence). The CDR3 coding sequence is TGTGCCAGTAGTATAAGAAGTACCGGGAGGATCGGAGAGACCCAGTACTTC. Its protein is CASSIRSTGRIGETQYF. Filled out from reference TRBV19 and TRBJ2-5, the complete variable domain reads DGGITQSPKYLFRKEGQNVTLSCEQNLNHDAMYWYRQDPGQGLRLIYYSQIVNDFQKGDIAEGYSVSREKKESFPLTVTSAQKNPTAFYLCASSIRSTGRIGETQYFGPGTRLLVL.

This clone was recorded only once. V and J are TRBV6-6 and TRBJ1-1, with 9 bases lining up with TRBD1. Losses at the gene ends were 7 bases for V and 3 bases for J; bases not matched to a gene: 9. The CDR3 is 15 amino acids. Germline V gives CDR1 MNHNY, CDR2 SVGAGI (reference sequence). The CDR3 DNA sequence: TGTGCCAGCAACATTGCCGGGACAGGGCACACTGAAGCTTTCTTT. It translates to CASNIAGTGHTEAFF.

The chain is built from TRBV10-3 and TRBJ2-1; 7 positions match TRBD2. The germline V gene has CDR1 ENHRY and CDR2 SYGVKD. The CDR3 has 11 residues. V shed 2 bases and J 16 bases; nucleotides not matched to a gene: 5. As DNA, the CDR3 is TGTGCCATCAGTGAGGGGGGGGTCCCATTCTTC. Its protein product is CAISEGGVPFF.

CDR3 in amino acids: CASSPSRTNGYTF. Written as DNA, the CDR3 is TGTGCCAGCTCACCATCTAGGACAAATGGCTACACCTTC. The chain joins TRBV18 to TRBJ1-2; perhaps TRBD1 as D (5 bases). CDR3 size: 13 residues. V was clipped by 2 bases and J by 6 bases, with 10 bases between them. In germline, CDR1 is KGHSH, CDR2 LQKENI.